This T cell receptor (beta chain) was captured by sequencing in a study of T cell responses to AZD1222 COVID-19 vaccine. Study-wide findings and caveats: At baseline, just a handful of AZD1222 recipients tested seropositive. In a largely white British group with more females than males, clonal diversity was possibly underestimated. Spike as a whole was targeted by vaccine-associated CD4 TCRs, dominant at 160-218 and 743-854.

CDR1 is SGHDT and CDR2 is YYEEEE in the germline V gene. The V end lost 1 base, the J end lost 4 bases, and 18 bases lay between the germline ends. The length of the CDR3 is 18 residues. Regarding this clone: The antigen is undetermined.

This table comes from immunoSEQ multiplex PCR, and its TCRdb copy is limited to in-frame clones, with some not included. The sample has roughly 130,000 clones; 80% to 90% are singletons. The material sequenced was peripheral blood, taken on day 0 of AZD1222 vaccination. The source is an adult in good health. The chain uses TRBV5-6 and TRBJ2-6, with D possibly being TRBD1 (5 bases). The chain's CDR3 is CASSLRLKGAYGANVLTF. Here the CDR3 DNA reads TGTGCCAGCAGCTTGCGTTTAAAAGGGGCTTACGGGGCCAACGTCCTGACTTTC.